This T cell receptor (beta chain) was retrieved from a study of radiation and T cells in renal cell carcinoma. Across the whole study: Nephrectomy followed 15 Gy stereotactic body radiation by 4 weeks.

Measured with immunoSEQ multiplex PCR; TCRdb has only the in-frame clones, and not every one. The sample includes some 80,000 clones, approximately 86% of them seen just once. The time point: blood 2 weeks post-SBRT. Treatment specified: 15 Gy SBRT to primary tumor, nephrectomy 4 weeks later. This renal cell carcinoma was of the clear cell type. V was pared by 2 bases and J by 4 bases, with 10 bases between. Germline V gene lookup returns CDR1 WNHNN and CDR2 SYGVQD (reference sequence). The CDR3 contains 14 residues. The study, taken as a whole, reports: Top tumor clonotypes rose in blood 2 weeks post-radiation, then contracted. Pretreatment tumor biopsies were lacking, so baseline clonotypes are unknown.

About this clone: What it binds is unknown.

The chain recombines TRBV10-1 with TRBJ2-3; unclear D gene. The sequence was obtained from a woman between 50 and 59 years old with renal cell carcinoma. Material: blood, obtained from a patient whose treatment included radiotherapy and nephrectomy. CDR3 coding DNA: TGCGCCAGCAGTGAGAATCGCCGGGCAGATACGCAGTATTTT. This gives the protein CASSENRRADTQYF.